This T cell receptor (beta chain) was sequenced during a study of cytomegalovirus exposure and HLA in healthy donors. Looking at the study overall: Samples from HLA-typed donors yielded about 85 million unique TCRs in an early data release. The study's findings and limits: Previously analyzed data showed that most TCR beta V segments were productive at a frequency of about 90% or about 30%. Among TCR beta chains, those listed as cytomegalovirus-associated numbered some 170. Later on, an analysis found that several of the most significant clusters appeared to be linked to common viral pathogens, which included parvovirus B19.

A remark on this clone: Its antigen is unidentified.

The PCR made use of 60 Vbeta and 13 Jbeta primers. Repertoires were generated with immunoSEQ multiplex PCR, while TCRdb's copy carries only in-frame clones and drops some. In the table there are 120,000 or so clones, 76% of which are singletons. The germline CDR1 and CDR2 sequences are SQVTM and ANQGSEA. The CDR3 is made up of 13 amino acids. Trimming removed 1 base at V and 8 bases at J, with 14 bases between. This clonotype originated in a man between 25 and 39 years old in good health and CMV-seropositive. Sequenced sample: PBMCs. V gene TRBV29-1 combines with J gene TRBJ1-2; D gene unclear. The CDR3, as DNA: TGCAGCGTTGAAGGAGCGGCAGCGGTCGGCTACACCTTC. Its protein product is CSVEGAAAVGYTF.